A selection of T cell receptor beta chains follows, all from one sample in a study of blood T cell repertoires in COVID-19. Here immunoSEQ multiplex PCR was the method, and the copy in TCRdb shows in-frame clones only, minus some. Among a few hundred thousand clones listed, 80% to 90% were seen once. Sequences were obtained from PBMCs or T cells enriched from blood (not recorded which). These receptors were obtained from a woman aged 18-29 years who had recovered from COVID-19. CDR3s include the opening cysteine and the closing phenylalanine or tryptophan. A D gene is named only where the DNA matches it firmly. Size is omitted from some rows. Given values are once, few, many or a class for expanded clones.

j_gene | d_gene | abundance | v_gene | CDR3nt | CDR3aa
TRBJ2-6 | NA | NA | TRBV11-2 | TGTGCCAGCAGAAGAACAGGCAGGAGAGGCTCTGGGGCCAACGTCCTGACTTTC | CASRRTGRRGSGANVLTF
TRBJ1-3 | TRBD1 | few | TRBV3-1/TRBV3-2 | TGTGCCAGCAGCCCATTCACGGGGGAGGGACAGGTTTTT | CASSPFTGEGQVF
TRBJ2-1 | NA | NA | TRBV7-2 | TGTGCCAGCAGCTTATCTGCGAGGGAACCCCAGTTCTTC | CASSLSAREPQFF
TRBJ2-4 | NA | NA | TRBV4-1 | TGCGCCAGCAGCCAAGAGGGAGGACAGGTTCTAGCCAAAAACATTCAGTACTTC | CASSQEGGQVLAKNIQYF
TRBJ2-3 | TRBD2 | NA | TRBV11-2 | TGTGCCAGCAGCTTACGACTAGCCACAGATACGCAGTATTTT | CASSLRLATDTQYF
TRBJ2-3 | TRBD2 | NA | TRBV6-2/TRBV6-3 | TGTGCCAGCAGTGCCCAACTAGCGGGGGGGCAGGATACGCAGTATTTT | CASSAQLAGGQDTQYF
TRBJ2-3 | TRBD2 | NA | TRBV9 | TGTGCCAGCAGCTCTGGGGGACTAGCGGGGGCTCATGTCACAGATACGCAGTATTTT | CASSSGGLAGAHVTDTQYF
TRBJ2-2 | TRBD2 | NA | TRBV6-1 | TGTGCCAGCAGTGTGATAGCGGGAAAGGTTGCCGGGGAGCTGTTTTTT | CASSVIAGKVAGELFF
TRBJ1-1 | NA | NA | TRBV5-1 | TGCGCCAGCAGCTTGCCAGAGAGGACTGAAGCTTTCTTT | CASSLPERTEAFF
TRBJ2-1 | TRBD2 | NA | TRBV27 | TGTGCCAGCAGCCCCCGGACTAGCCATCCCGAGCAGTTCTTC | CASSPRTSHPEQFF
TRBJ1-2 | TRBD1 | NA | TRBV5-4 | TGTGCCAGCAGCCCAGGGGACAGAGTTAACTATGGCTACACCTTC | CASSPGDRVNYGYTF
TRBJ2-3 | NA | NA | TRBV30 | TGTGCCTGGAGTGTACTTGATACGCAGTATTTT | CAWSVLDTQYF
TRBJ1-4 | NA | NA | TRBV5-8 | TGTGCCAGCAGCTTGGGACAGTCTGCAACTAATGAAAAACTGTTTTTT | CASSLGQSATNEKLFF
TRBJ1-1 | TRBD1 | NA | TRBV19 | TGTGCCAGTAGTCCGACAGGGGGAAGAATGAACACTGAAGCTTTCTTT | CASSPTGGRMNTEAFF